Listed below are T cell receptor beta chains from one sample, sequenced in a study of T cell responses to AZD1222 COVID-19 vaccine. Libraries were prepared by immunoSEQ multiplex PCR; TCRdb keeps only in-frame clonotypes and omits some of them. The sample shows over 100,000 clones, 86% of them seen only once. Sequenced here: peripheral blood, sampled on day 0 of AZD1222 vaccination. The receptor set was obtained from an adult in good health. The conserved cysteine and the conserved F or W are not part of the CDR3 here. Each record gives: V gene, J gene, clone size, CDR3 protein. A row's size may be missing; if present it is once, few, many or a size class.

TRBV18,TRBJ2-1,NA,ASSPADYNEQF
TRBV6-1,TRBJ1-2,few,ASSESGGQHYGYT
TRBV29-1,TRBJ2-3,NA,SVSGLAGAMGTDTQY
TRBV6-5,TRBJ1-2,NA,ASSRDGYT
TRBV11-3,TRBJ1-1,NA,ASSLGAPSPEAF
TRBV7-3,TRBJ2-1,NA,ASSFASGGYNEQF
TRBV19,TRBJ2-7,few,ASSIGTGYDEQY
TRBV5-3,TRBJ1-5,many,ARSLFVGAQPQH
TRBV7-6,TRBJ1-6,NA,ASSLATYGNSPLH
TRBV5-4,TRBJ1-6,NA,ASSLVGGLRSPLH
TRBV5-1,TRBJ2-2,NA,ASSSGPTGELF
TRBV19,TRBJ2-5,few,ASKKREGRLGETQY
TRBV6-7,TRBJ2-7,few,ASSPIYEQY
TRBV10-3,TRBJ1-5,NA,AISEGQGNQPQH
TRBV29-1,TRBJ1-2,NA,SVGQGSFYGYT
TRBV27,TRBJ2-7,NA,ASSQQTAGYEQY
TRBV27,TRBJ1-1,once,ASSLSWENTEAF
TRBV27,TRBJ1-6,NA,ATADGSYNSPLH
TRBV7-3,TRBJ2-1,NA,ASSPGLAGPQSEQF
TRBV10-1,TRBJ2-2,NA,ASSELKVGQGAPGELF
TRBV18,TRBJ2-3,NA,ASSPGLSAGDTQY
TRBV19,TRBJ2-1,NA,ASSILAGSSNEQF
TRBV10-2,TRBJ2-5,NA,ASSGSQKETQY
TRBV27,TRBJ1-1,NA,ASTELPAGGNTEAF
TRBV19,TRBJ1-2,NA,ASSLTPGERRYT
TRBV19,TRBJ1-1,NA,ASSLTRTARTEAF
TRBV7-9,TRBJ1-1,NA,ASSLYAQTGLPNTEAF
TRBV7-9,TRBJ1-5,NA,ASSLFPGGNQPQH
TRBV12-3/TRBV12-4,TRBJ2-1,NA,ASRLDMNEQF
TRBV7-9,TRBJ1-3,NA,ASSSTGQGGNTIY
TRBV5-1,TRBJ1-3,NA,ASSPGQLPWGNTIY
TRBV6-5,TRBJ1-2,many,ASSDGSVGYGYT
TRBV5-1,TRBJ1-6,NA,ASSWTGNLNSPLH
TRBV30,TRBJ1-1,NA,AWSGAANTEAF
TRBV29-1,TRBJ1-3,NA,SVEGVGNTIY
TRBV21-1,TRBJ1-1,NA,ASSPLHPGKEGEAF
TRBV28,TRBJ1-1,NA,ASSLGTVTRTEAF
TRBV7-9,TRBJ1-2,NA,ASSLGPGVYT
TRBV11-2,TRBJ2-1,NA,ASRRTGSSYNEQF
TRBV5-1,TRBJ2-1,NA,ASSSTSGGYNEQF
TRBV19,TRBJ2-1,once,ASSSSSSYNEQF
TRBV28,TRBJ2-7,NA,ASSPIRGYEQY
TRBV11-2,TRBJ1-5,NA,ASSLASGGNQPQH
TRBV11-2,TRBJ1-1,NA,ASSLFGGLTEAF
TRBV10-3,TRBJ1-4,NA,AISAIGGEKLF